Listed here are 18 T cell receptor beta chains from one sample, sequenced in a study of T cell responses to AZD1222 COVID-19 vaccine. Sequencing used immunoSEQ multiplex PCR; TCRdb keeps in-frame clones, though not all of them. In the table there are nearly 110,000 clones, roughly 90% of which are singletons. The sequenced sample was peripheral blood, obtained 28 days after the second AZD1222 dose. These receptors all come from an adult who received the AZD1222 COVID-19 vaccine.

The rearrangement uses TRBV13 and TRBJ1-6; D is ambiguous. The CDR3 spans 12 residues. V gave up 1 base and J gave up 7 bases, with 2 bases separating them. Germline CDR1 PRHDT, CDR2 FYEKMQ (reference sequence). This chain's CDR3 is CASSLDNSPLHF. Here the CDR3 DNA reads TGTGCCAGCAGCTTAGACAATTCACCCCTCCACTTT.

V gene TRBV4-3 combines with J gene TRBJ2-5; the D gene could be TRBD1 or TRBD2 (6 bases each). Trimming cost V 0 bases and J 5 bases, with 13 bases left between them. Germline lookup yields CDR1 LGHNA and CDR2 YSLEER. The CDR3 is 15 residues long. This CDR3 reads CASSQEGGLGETQYF. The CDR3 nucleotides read TGCGCCAGCAGCCAAGAAGGGGGGCTTGGGGAGACCCAGTACTTC.

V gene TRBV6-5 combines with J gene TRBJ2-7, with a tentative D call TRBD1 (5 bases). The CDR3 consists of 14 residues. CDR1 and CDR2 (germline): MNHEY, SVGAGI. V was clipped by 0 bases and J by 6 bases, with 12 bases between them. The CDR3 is CASSYSTVGSEQYF. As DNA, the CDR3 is TGTGCCAGCAGTTACTCGACAGTTGGGTCCGAGCAGTACTTC.

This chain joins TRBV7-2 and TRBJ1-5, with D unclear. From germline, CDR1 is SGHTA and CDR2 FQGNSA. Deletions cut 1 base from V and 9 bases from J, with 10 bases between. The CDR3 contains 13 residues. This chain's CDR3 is CASSLDQIMPQHF. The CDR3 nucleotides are TGTGCCAGCAGCTTAGACCAAATCATGCCCCAGCATTTT.

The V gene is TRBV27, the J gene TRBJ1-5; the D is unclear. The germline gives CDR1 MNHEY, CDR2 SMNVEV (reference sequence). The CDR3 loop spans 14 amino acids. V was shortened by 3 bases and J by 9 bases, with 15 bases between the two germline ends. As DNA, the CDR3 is TGTGCCAGCAGTTTTGGGAGGGAAGGTGTGCCCCAGCATTTT. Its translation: CASSFGREGVPQHF.

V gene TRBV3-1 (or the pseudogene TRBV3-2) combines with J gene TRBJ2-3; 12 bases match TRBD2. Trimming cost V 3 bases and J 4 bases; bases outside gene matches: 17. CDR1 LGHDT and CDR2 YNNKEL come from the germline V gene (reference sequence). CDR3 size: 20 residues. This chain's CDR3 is CASSHYSASGRAGQADTQYF. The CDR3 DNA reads TGTGCCAGCAGCCATTATTCGGCTAGCGGGAGGGCCGGTCAAGCAGATACGCAGTATTTT.

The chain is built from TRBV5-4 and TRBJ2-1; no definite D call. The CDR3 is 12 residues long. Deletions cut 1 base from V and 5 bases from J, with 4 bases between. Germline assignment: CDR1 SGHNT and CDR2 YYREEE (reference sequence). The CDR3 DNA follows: TGTGCCAGCAGCTTGATACACAATGAGCAGTTCTTC. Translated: CASSLIHNEQFF. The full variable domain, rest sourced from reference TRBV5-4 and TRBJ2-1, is ETGVTQSPTHLIKTRGQQVTLRCSSQSGHNTVSWYQQALGQGPQFIFQYYREEENGRGNFPPRFSGLQFPNYSSELNVNALELDDSALYLCASSLIHNEQFFGPGTRLTVL.

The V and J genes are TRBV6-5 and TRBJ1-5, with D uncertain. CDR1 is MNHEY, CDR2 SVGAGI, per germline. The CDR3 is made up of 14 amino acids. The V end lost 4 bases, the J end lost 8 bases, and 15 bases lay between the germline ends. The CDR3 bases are TGTGCCAGCAGTTCACACATGGGCGGGAAGCCCCAGCATTTT. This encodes CASSSHMGGKPQHF.

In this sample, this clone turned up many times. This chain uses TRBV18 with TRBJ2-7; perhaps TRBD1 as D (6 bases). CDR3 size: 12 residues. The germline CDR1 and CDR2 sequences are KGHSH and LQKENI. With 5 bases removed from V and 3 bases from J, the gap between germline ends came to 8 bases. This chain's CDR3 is CASSVDSYEQYF. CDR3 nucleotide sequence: TGTGCCAGCTCAGTGGACAGCTACGAGCAGTACTTC.

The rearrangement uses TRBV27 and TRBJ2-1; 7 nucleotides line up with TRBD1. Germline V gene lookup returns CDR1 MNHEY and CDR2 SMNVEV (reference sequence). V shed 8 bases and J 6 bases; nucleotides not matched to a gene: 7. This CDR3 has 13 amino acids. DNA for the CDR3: TGTGCCAGCGAGGGGGCCCTCGGCAATGAGCAGTTCTTC. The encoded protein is CASEGALGNEQFF.

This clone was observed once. CDR3 sequence: CASSLGPGGTPLHF. The CDR3 nucleotides read TGCGCCAGCAGCTTGGGGCCCGGAGGAACACCCCTCCACTTT. The V gene is TRBV5-1, the J gene TRBJ1-6; D is unresolved. The CDR3 has 14 residues. Germline assignment: CDR1 SGHRS and CDR2 YFSETQ. The ends were cut back, 0 bases at V and 11 bases at J, with 12 bases in the middle. Supplemented by reference TRBV5-1 and TRBJ1-6, the full variable domain reads KAGVTQTPRYLIKTRGQQVTLSCSPISGHRSVSWYQQTPGQGLQFLFEYFSETQRNKGNFPGRFSGRQFSNSRSEMNVSTLELGDSALYLCASSLGPGGTPLHFGNGTRLTVT.

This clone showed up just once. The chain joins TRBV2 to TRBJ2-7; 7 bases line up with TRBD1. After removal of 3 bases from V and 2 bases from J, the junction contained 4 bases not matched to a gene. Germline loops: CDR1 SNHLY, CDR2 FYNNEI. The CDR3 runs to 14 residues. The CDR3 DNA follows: TGTGCCAGCAGTGAGGGACAGATACCCTACGAGCAGTACTTC. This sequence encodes CASSEGQIPYEQYF.

The CDR3 sequence: CASSTTGANGGTEAFF. The CDR3 DNA follows: TGCGCCAGCAGCACAACCGGGGCAAACGGGGGCACTGAAGCTTTCTTT. The chain carries TRBV5-1 and TRBJ1-1; weak D call: TRBD1 (5 bases). The CDR3 is 16 residues long. The germline gives CDR1 SGHRS, CDR2 YFSETQ. Trimming pared 4 bases from V and 4 bases from J, leaving 20 bases between.

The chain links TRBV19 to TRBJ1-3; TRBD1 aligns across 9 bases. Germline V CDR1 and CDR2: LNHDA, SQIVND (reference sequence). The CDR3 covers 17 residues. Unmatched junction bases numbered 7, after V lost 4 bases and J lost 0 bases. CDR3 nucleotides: TGTGCCAGTAGTAGGAAGACAGGGGGAGTCTCTGGAAACACCATATATTTT. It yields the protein CASSRKTGGVSGNTIYF.

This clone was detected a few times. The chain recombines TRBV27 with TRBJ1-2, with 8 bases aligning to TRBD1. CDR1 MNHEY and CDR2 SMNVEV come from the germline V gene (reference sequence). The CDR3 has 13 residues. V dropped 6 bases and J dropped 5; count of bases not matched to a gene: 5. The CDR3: CASRRTGPYGYTF. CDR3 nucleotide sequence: TGTGCCAGCAGGAGGACAGGGCCGTATGGCTACACCTTC.

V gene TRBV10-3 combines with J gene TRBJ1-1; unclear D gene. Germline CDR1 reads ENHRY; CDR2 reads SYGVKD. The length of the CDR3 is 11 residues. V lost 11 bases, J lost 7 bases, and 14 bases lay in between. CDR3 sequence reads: CAVSPGVEAFF. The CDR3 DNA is TGTGCCGTTAGTCCGGGAGTTGAAGCTTTCTTT.

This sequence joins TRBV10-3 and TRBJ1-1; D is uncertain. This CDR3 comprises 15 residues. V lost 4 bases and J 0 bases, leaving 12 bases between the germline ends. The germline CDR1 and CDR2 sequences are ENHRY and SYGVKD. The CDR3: CAISGAQNMNTEAFF. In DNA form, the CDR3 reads TGTGCCATCAGTGGGGCACAAAACATGAACACTGAAGCTTTCTTT.

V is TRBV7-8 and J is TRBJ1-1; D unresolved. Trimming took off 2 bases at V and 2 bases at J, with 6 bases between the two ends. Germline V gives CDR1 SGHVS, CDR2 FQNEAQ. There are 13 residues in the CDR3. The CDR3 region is CASSLMANTEAFF. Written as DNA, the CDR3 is TGTGCCAGCAGCTTAATGGCAAACACTGAAGCTTTCTTT.